Sequencing of this T cell receptor beta chain was carried out in a study of shared clonotypes between healthy human individuals. Study context: Researchers assigned three CD4 naive, three CD4 memory, two CD8 naive and one CD8 memory plate to each donor.

Broader study findings: Sequencing depth was a factor that was expected to affect clonotype sharing among donors. Naive subsets usually exceeded memory subsets in estimated richness.

The healthy adult donors were HIV-negative and reported no recent acute infections or vaccinations. V dropped 5 bases and J dropped 4 bases, with 15 bases sitting between them. Germline V gene sequence: CDR1 MDHEN, CDR2 SYDVKM. This CDR3 region has 15 residues. Clones were sequenced by immunoSEQ multiplex PCR, and TCRdb holds only the in-frame ones, with some missing. The sample has over a million clones, 95% to 99% seen once. Of note for this clone: Its specificity is not known.

The sequencing sample was made of naive CD4+ T cells sorted from blood. Noted subset: CD45RA+ positively selected. This TCR derives from a man aged 25 to 40 in good health. The V call is TRBV28, the J call TRBJ2-1; possibly TRBD2 for D (6 bases). The CDR3 reads CASSPGGSRYNEQFF. CDR3 DNA: TGTGCCAGCAGTCCCGGAGGGAGTAGGTACAATGAGCAGTTCTTC.